This T cell receptor (beta chain) is drawn from a study of cytomegalovirus exposure and HLA in healthy donors. V trimming: 2 bases; J trimming: 6 bases; junction bases outside the gene matches: 10. This CDR3 region has 15 residues. In germline, CDR1 is SGHRS, CDR2 YFSETQ. The PCR employed 60 Vbeta primers together with 13 Jbeta primers. Libraries were prepared by immunoSEQ multiplex PCR; TCRdb keeps only in-frame clonotypes and omits some of them. The data contain 100,000 to 150,000 clones, over 50% of them singletons. The receptor was isolated from a woman in her forties in good health and CMV-seropositive. Sample: PBMCs. The chain has TRBV5-1 and TRBJ2-7, with 8 bases identical to TRBD1. CDR3 amino acids: CASSLGSTGAGEQYF. The CDR3 DNA reads TGCGCCAGCAGCTTAGGCTCGACAGGGGCCGGCGAGCAGTACTTC.